This T cell receptor (beta chain) was recovered during a study of type 1 regulatory T cells. For the study at large: This in vitro CD4 product, T-allo10, is enriched for Tr1 cells and alloantigen-specific.

TCRdb reanalysed the reads using MiXCR and keeps one entry per CDR3 protein. The sample records about 15,000 distinct CDR3 sequences, about 13% being singletons. Notes on this clonotype: No antigen is known for it.

The CDR3 length is 17 residues. Germline loops: CDR1 DFQATT, CDR2 SNEGSKA (reference sequence). Germline trimming cut 3 bases from V and 5 bases from J; bases unmatched to any gene: 13. The sample comprised cultured T cells, either the whole culture or a sorted T cell fraction (not recorded which). V is TRBV20-1 and J is TRBJ2-5, with 12 bases matching TRBD2. The sequence derives from a human donor in good health. The CDR3 here is CSARNRLAGGREETQYF. As DNA, the CDR3 is TGCAGTGCTAGGAATCGGCTAGCGGGAGGGCGAGAGGAGACCCAGTACTTC.